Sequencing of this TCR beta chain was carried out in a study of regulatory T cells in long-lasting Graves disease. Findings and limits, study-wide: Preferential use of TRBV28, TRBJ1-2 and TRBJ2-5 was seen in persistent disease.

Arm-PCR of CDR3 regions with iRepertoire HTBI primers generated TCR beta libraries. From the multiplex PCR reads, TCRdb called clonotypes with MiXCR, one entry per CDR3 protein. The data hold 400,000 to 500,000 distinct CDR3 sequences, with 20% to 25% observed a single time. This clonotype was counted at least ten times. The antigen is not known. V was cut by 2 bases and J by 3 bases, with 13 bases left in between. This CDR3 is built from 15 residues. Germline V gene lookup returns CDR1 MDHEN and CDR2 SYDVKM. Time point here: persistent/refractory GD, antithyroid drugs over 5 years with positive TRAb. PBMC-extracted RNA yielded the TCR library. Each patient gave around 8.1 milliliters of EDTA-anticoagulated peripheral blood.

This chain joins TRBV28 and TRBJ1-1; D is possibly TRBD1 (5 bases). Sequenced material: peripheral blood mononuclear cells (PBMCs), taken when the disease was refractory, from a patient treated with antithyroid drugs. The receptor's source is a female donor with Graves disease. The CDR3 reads CASSLGGAFHTEAFF. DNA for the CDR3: TGTGCCAGCAGTTTAGGTGGGGCCTTCCACACTGAAGCTTTCTTT. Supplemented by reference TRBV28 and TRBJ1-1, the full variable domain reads DVKVTQSSRYLVKRTGEKVFLECVQDMDHENMFWYRQDPGLGLRLIYFSYDVKMKEKGDIPEGYSVSREKKERFSLILESASTNQTSMYLCASSLGGAFHTEAFFGQGTRLTVV.